A single sample is the source of the 16 T cell receptor beta chains below, sequenced in a study of shared clonotypes between healthy human individuals. The naive CD8 fraction comprised CD45RO-negative cells positively selected for CCR7 and excluded terminally differentiated effector memory CD45RA+ cells. The method was immunoSEQ multiplex PCR; TCRdb's version includes in-frame clones alone and lacks a portion of them. The sample has about 600,000 clones; 95% to 96% are singletons. The sequencing input was naive CD8+ T cells sorted from blood. The receptors come from a woman aged 25 to 39 in good health.

The chain joins TRBV28 to TRBJ1-2, with D possibly being TRBD1 (6 bases). The germline V gene has CDR1 MDHEN and CDR2 SYDVKM. Trimming pared 3 bases from V and 4 bases from J, leaving 12 bases between. The CDR3 runs to 14 residues. The CDR3 DNA reads TGTGCCAGCAGTTTGGGCAGGGGTGTCTATGGCTACACCTTC. Translation: CASSLGRGVYGYTF.

V and J are TRBV4-1 and TRBJ1-1; the match to TRBD1 covers 7 bases. The CDR3 totals 11 residues. CDR1 and CDR2 (germline): MGHRA, YSYEKL. Germline trimming cut 8 bases from V and 5 bases from J; bases unmatched to any gene: 2. CDR3 region: CASLRGTEAFF. Written as DNA, the CDR3 is TGCGCCAGCCTCAGGGGGACTGAAGCTTTCTTT.

The chain uses TRBV18 and TRBJ1-5, with TRBD1 matching 8 bases. The CDR3 has 14 residues. V was clipped by 5 bases and J by 6 bases; unmatched bases: 6. Germline V gives CDR1 KGHSH, CDR2 LQKENI. In DNA form, the CDR3 reads TGTGCCAGCTCATATTCAGGGGGCCTTCAGCCCCAGCATTTT. Protein product: CASSYSGGLQPQHF.

V usage is TRBV6-5 and J usage is TRBJ2-1; TRBD2 agrees at 11 bases. After removal of 5 bases from V and 4 bases from J, the junction contained 4 bases not matched to a gene. Germline-derived CDR1 and CDR2 are MNHEY and SVGAGI. CDR3 length: 15 amino acids. CDR3 sequence: CASSRGLAVYNEQFF. DNA for the CDR3: TGTGCCAGCAGTCGGGGACTAGCGGTTTACAATGAGCAGTTCTTC.

This clone was observed a handful of times. The chain links TRBV6-5 to TRBJ1-5; maybe TRBD1 (6 bases). The CDR3 length is 14 residues. Trimming left V 6 bases short and J 3 bases short, with 12 bases between. Germline assignment: CDR1 MNHEY and CDR2 SVGAGI. The CDR3 protein is CASRQGSYNQPQHF. In DNA form, the CDR3 reads TGTGCCAGCAGACAGGGTTCTTACAATCAGCCCCAGCATTTT.

This clone was observed a handful of times. The V gene is TRBV4-1, the J gene TRBJ1-1; 9 bases are a match to TRBD1. Per germline, CDR1 MGHRA and CDR2 YSYEKL. V was clipped by 1 base and J by 4 bases; unmatched bases: 1. This CDR3 contains 14 residues. The CDR3 nucleotides are TGCGCCAGCAGCCAAGTACAGGGGGCCACTGAAGCTTTCTTT. This codes for CASSQVQGATEAFF.

This chain uses TRBV28 with TRBJ2-1; TRBD2 agrees at 8 bases. CDR3 length equals 18 residues. Looked up from germline, CDR1 is MDHEN and CDR2 is SYDVKM. J was trimmed by 7 bases and V by 10 bases; bases with no gene match: 24. The CDR3 reads CAILPFYVTSVSINEQFF. CDR3 nucleotide sequence: TGTGCCATCTTACCCTTTTATGTGACTAGCGTGAGCATTAATGAGCAGTTCTTC.

The chain employs TRBV28 and TRBJ2-7; no definite D call. V lost 7 bases to trimming and J lost 5 bases, with 12 bases between them. Germline CDR1 MDHEN, CDR2 SYDVKM. The CDR3 totals 12 residues. The CDR3 here is CASNVGFHEQYF. The CDR3 DNA is TGTGCCAGCAACGTCGGGTTCCACGAGCAGTACTTC.

This chain joins TRBV5-8 and TRBJ2-2; 9 nucleotides align to TRBD1. CDR1 SGHTS and CDR2 YDEGEE come from the germline V gene. The junction had 5 bases not matched to a gene; V was cut back by 4 bases and J by 7 bases. This CDR3 is built from 14 residues. CDR3 sequence (DNA): TGTGCCAGCAGCCTCGGGACAGGGATCGGGGAGCTGTTTTTT. Amino acid sequence: CASSLGTGIGELFF.

J is TRBJ1-4 and V is TRBV9, with D possibly TRBD1 on 5 matching bases. Trimming removed 0 bases at V and 4 bases at J, with 10 bases between. CDR1 is SGDLS and CDR2 is YYNGEE in the germline V gene. This CDR3 spans 15 amino acids. CDR3 sequence: CASSVAATGNEKLFF. The CDR3 region has the DNA TGTGCCAGCAGCGTAGCTGCCACAGGTAATGAAAAACTGTTTTTT.

The genes are TRBV7-9 and TRBJ2-5; D is perhaps TRBD1 (6 bases). From germline, CDR1 is SEHNR and CDR2 FQNEAQ (reference sequence). The length of the CDR3 is 15 residues. V was shortened by 5 bases and J by 2 bases, with 15 bases between the two germline ends. Here the CDR3 reads CASSEGQGRQETQYF. In DNA, the CDR3 is TGTGCCAGCAGCGAAGGGCAGGGGAGACAAGAGACCCAGTACTTC. Full variable domain (rest looked up from reference TRBV7-9 and TRBJ2-5): DTGVSQNPRHKITKRGQNVTFRCDPISEHNRLYWYRQTLGQGPEFLTYFQNEAQLEKSRLLSDRFSAERPKGSFSTLEIQRTEQGDSAMYLCASSEGQGRQETQYFGPGTRLLVL.

The rearrangement joins TRBV11-2 to TRBJ1-4; D is perhaps TRBD1 (5 bases). In germline, CDR1 is SGHAT, CDR2 FQNNGV. The germline V and J ends were trimmed by 6 bases and 7 bases, with 18 bases remaining between them. This CDR3 has 15 residues. The CDR3, as DNA: TGTGCCAGCAGAGCTTCCTCGGGGCCGGGTGAAAAACTGTTTTTT. Residues: CASRASSGPGEKLFF.

The chain combines TRBV28 with TRBJ1-5; D gene uncertain. The V and J ends lost 4 bases and 5 bases respectively, with 15 bases between them. Germline CDR1 MDHEN, CDR2 SYDVKM. This CDR3 contains 15 residues. The CDR3 DNA reads TGTGCCAGCAGTTCGTTGACGGTCTCCCATCAGCCCCAGCATTTT. Its translation is CASSSLTVSHQPQHF. Combining the CDR3 with reference TRBV28 and TRBJ1-5 gives the whole variable domain DVKVTQSSRYLVKRTGEKVFLECVQDMDHENMFWYRQDPGLGLRLIYFSYDVKMKEKGDIPEGYSVSREKKERFSLILESASTNQTSMYLCASSSLTVSHQPQHFGDGTRLSIL.

The rearrangement uses TRBV10-3 and TRBJ1-2; D remains ambiguous. V was shortened by 0 bases and J by 0 bases, with 11 bases between the two germline ends. The germline gives CDR1 ENHRY, CDR2 SYGVKD. CDR3 size: 16 residues. CDR3 loop: CAISESEYIANYGYTF. Written as DNA, the CDR3 is TGTGCCATCAGTGAGTCGGAATATATAGCTAACTATGGCTACACCTTC.

The CDR3 loop is CASSLAGQVRETQYF. The CDR3 nucleotides are TGTGCCAGCAGCTTAGCGGGTCAGGTCCGGGAGACCCAGTACTTC. J is TRBJ2-5 and V is TRBV5-4, with D maybe TRBD2 (6 bases). Germline V gene lookup returns CDR1 SGHNT and CDR2 YYREEE (reference sequence). This CDR3 is 15 amino acids long. V dropped 2 bases and J dropped 5 bases, with 16 bases sitting between them. Based on the CDR3 plus reference TRBV5-4 and TRBJ2-5, the full variable domain is ETGVTQSPTHLIKTRGQQVTLRCSSQSGHNTVSWYQQALGQGPQFIFQYYREEENGRGNFPPRFSGLQFPNYSSELNVNALELDDSALYLCASSLAGQVRETQYFGPGTRLLVL.

The chain links TRBV6-4 to TRBJ2-1; D ambiguous. The CDR3 consists of 11 residues. CDR1 and CDR2 from the germline V gene are MRHNA and SNTAGT. V lost 5 bases, J lost 10 bases, and 9 bases lay in between. The CDR3 reads CASSLGTEQFF. The CDR3 nucleotides are TGTGCCAGCAGTCTGGGAACCGAGCAGTTCTTC.